One and the same sample provided the 29 T cell receptor beta chains below, sequenced in a study of cytomegalovirus exposure and HLA in healthy donors. The study ran its PCR with 60 Vbeta and 13 Jbeta primers. The table came from immunoSEQ multiplex PCR; TCRdb's copy has only in-frame clones and leaves some out. The repertoire holds more than 45,000 clones, with about 71% as singletons. Sequenced: PBMCs. These TCRs come from a woman aged 55-70 years in good health and CMV-seropositive.

The CDR3 DNA reads TGTGCCAGCAGCAAAGAGAGGGGGCAGGGCTATGGCTACACCTTC. Translation gives CASSKERGQGYGYTF. This chain joins TRBV21-1 and TRBJ1-2; TRBD1 is the table's D call, not checked against the DNA. TRBV21-1 is classified as a pseudogene. CDR3 size: 15 residues.

The CDR3 DNA follows: TGCGCCAGCAGCTTGGTGACAGGGGGCAACTATGGCTACACCTTC. Its translation is CASSLVTGGNYGYTF. The V call is TRBV5-1, the J call TRBJ1-2, with 10 bases lining up with TRBD1. CDR1 and CDR2 from the germline V gene are SGHRS and YFSETQ. There are 15 residues in the CDR3. With 0 bases clipped from V and 2 bases from J, the junction kept 1 base outside the gene matches.

This clone was observed a single time. V and J are TRBV5-4 and TRBJ2-3; TRBD1 matches 8 bases. Germline values: CDR1 SGHNT, CDR2 YYREEE (reference sequence). This CDR3 is 15 amino acids long. V shed 4 bases and J 4 bases; nucleotides not matched to a gene: 8. The CDR3: CASSLPGQAADTQYF. As DNA, the CDR3 is TGTGCCAGCAGCCTCCCGGGACAGGCTGCAGATACGCAGTATTTT.

This clone was recorded at least ten times. The chain is built from TRBV19 and TRBJ1-5; D is ambiguous. The germline gives CDR1 LNHDA, CDR2 SQIVND (reference sequence). The V gene lost 6 bases and the J gene lost 5 bases, with 8 bases spanning the gap. The CDR3 contains 12 residues. As DNA, the CDR3 is TGTGCCAGTAGGAGGCTTGATCAGCCCCAGCATTTT. The encoded protein is CASRRLDQPQHF.

The chain carries TRBV14 and TRBJ1-6, with D uncertain. This CDR3 comprises 15 residues. Germline loops: CDR1 SGHDN, CDR2 FVKESK. Trimming removed 1 base at V and 1 base at J, with 5 bases between. CDR3 loop: CASSQGGSYNSPLHF. For the CDR3, the DNA is TGTGCCAGCAGCCAAGGAGGTTCCTATAATTCACCCCTCCACTTT. Full variable domain (rest looked up from reference TRBV14 and TRBJ1-6): EAGVTQFPSHSVIEKGQTVTLRCDPISGHDNLYWYRRVMGKEIKFLLHFVKESKQDESGMPNNRFLAERTGGTYSTLKVQPAELEDSGVYFCASSQGGSYNSPLHFGNGTRLTVT.

This rearrangement joins TRBV6-1 to TRBJ2-5; D may be TRBD2 (6 bases). The J call is uncertain, as TRBJ2-7 better fits the DNA end. Germline CDR1 and CDR2: MNHNS and SASEGT. The CDR3 has 15 residues. The CDR3 DNA reads TGTGCCAGCAGTGAAGGGTGGAGGGATTCCTACGAGCAGTACTTC. The encoded protein is CASSEGWRDSYEQYF.

This clone was observed once. The chain couples TRBV5-1 to TRBJ1-3; unclear D gene. V lost 3 bases, J lost 4 bases, and 8 bases lay in between. Germline V lookup: CDR1 SGHRS, CDR2 YFSETQ. The CDR3 sequence is 13 residues long. The CDR3 region is CASSSDTGNTIYF. CDR3 DNA sequence: TGCGCCAGCAGCTCTGACACAGGAAACACCATATATTTT.

The J gene is TRBJ2-2, the V gene TRBV19; the match to TRBD2 covers 14 bases. With V trimmed by 5 bases and J by 4 bases, 12 bases remained unmatched. The CDR3 totals 19 residues. From germline, CDR1 is LNHDA and CDR2 SQIVND (reference sequence). CDR3: CASSLTGTSGGLTTGELFF. CDR3 sequence (DNA): TGTGCCAGTAGTCTAACCGGGACTAGCGGGGGACTTACCACCGGGGAGCTGTTTTTT.

The chain links TRBV19 to TRBJ2-7, with D maybe TRBD2 (6 bases). The CDR3 is 12 residues long. In germline, CDR1 is LNHDA, CDR2 SQIVND (reference sequence). V was clipped by 6 bases and J by 0 bases, with 6 bases between them. CDR3 loop: CASSGGSYEQYF. In nucleotides, the CDR3 is TGTGCCAGTAGCGGGGGCTCCTACGAGCAGTACTTC.

The chain is built from TRBV12-5 and TRBJ2-5; D is ambiguous. In germline, CDR1 is LGHNT, CDR2 FRNRAP. The CDR3 is 13 amino acids. The V gene lost 5 bases and the J gene lost 5 bases, with 12 bases spanning the gap. The chain's CDR3 is CASGRPTGETQYF. CDR3 nucleotide sequence: TGTGCTAGTGGTCGGCCCACGGGTGAGACCCAGTACTTC.

The V and J genes are TRBV5-5 and TRBJ1-1; tentatively, D is TRBD1 (5 bases). CDR3 length equals 15 residues. Germline loops: CDR1 SGHKS, CDR2 YYEKEE (reference sequence). V was pared by 2 bases and J by 4 bases, with 15 bases between. The CDR3 here is CASSFLGARGTEAFF. DNA for the CDR3: TGTGCCAGCAGCTTCCTTGGTGCAAGGGGCACTGAAGCTTTCTTT.

Worth noting for this clone: The junction and the germline gene differ at one end; a read error may be behind it. The J gene is TRBJ1-3, the V gene TRBV7-9; D is ambiguous. CDR3 size: 16 residues. Germline CDR1 reads SEHNR; CDR2 reads FQNEAQ (reference sequence). For the CDR3, the DNA is TGTTCCAGCAGCTTAGTCGGCGGAGGCTCTGGAAACACCATATATTTT. This codes for CSSSLVGGGSGNTIYF.

The J gene is TRBJ1-1, the V gene TRBV6-1; possible D gene TRBD1, 6 bases. The germline gives CDR1 MNHNS, CDR2 SASEGT. Trimming cost V 6 bases and J 8 bases, with 13 bases left between them. The CDR3 contains 12 residues. The DNA for the CDR3 is TGTGCCAGCAGCCGACAGGCGAGGGAAGCTTTCTTT. Protein: CASSRQAREAFF.

V is TRBV5-1 and J is TRBJ2-2, with 7 nucleotides matching TRBD1. The germline gives CDR1 SGHRS, CDR2 YFSETQ. The CDR3 loop spans 14 amino acids. J gave up 7 bases and V 3 bases, and 6 bases lay outside the gene matches. The CDR3 region is CASSSTGAVGELFF. CDR3 sequence (DNA): TGCGCCAGCAGCTCAACAGGGGCGGTCGGGGAGCTGTTTTTT.

This clone was seen a few times. The chain's CDR3 is CASSKRNTEAFF. CDR3 coding DNA: TGTGCCAGCAGCAAGCGGAACACTGAAGCTTTCTTT. The chain links TRBV21-1 to TRBJ1-1. TRBV21-1 is a pseudogene segment. The CDR3 is made up of 12 amino acids.

V gene TRBV5-1 combines with J gene TRBJ2-7, with D possibly TRBD1 on 5 matching bases. CDR3 size: 14 residues. V was shortened by 4 bases and J by 5 bases, with 16 bases between the two germline ends. Germline assignment: CDR1 SGHRS and CDR2 YFSETQ. CDR3 amino acids: CASSDSQGGNEQYF. Here the CDR3 DNA reads TGCGCCAGCAGCGACAGCCAAGGCGGCAACGAGCAGTACTTC.

The genes are TRBV30 and TRBJ2-1, with D possibly matching TRBD2 (5 bases). V was clipped by 3 bases and J by 7 bases, with 10 bases between them. The germline V gene has CDR1 GTSNPN and CDR2 SVGIG (reference sequence). The CDR3 contains 12 residues. In nucleotides, the CDR3 is TGTGCCTGGAGCCGGGATCTAAATGAGCAGTTCTTC. Protein: CAWSRDLNEQFF.

The J gene is TRBJ2-6, the V gene TRBV2; 10 bases match TRBD1. The germline gives CDR1 SNHLY, CDR2 FYNNEI. The CDR3 contains 18 residues. V lost 8 bases to trimming and J lost 2 bases; unmatched junction nucleotides: 12. The chain's CDR3 is CASESETGGVPGANVLTF. CDR3 coding DNA: TGTGCCAGCGAGAGTGAGACAGGGGGCGTACCTGGGGCCAACGTCCTGACTTTC. The whole variable domain, remainder taken from reference TRBV2 and TRBJ2-6, is EPEVTQTPSHQVTQMGQEVILRCVPISNHLYFYWYRQILGQKVEFLVSFYNNEISEKSEIFDDQFSVERPDGSNFTLKIRSTKLEDSAMYFCASESETGGVPGANVLTFGAGSRLTVL.

The chain joins TRBV4-1 to TRBJ1-1; D call uncertain. The CDR3 runs 17 residues. V was clipped by 3 bases and J by 4 bases, with 21 bases between them. Germline CDR1 and CDR2: MGHRA and YSYEKL. The CDR3 loop reads CASSHRGWSVGSTEAFF. In DNA, the CDR3 is TGCGCCAGCAGCCATCGAGGGTGGAGCGTAGGGAGCACTGAAGCTTTCTTT.

About this clone itself: One junction end disagrees with the germline gene, perhaps due to a read error. The chain combines TRBV7-7 with TRBJ2-5; TRBD2 is a possible D gene (5 bases). Germline CDR1 and CDR2: SSHAT and FNYEAQ (reference sequence). This CDR3 has 15 residues. For the CDR3, the DNA is TGTGCTAGCAGCCCCCTTTCGGGGTGGGGAGAGACCCAGTACTTC. It translates to CASSPLSGWGETQYF. Full variable domain (missing parts from reference TRBV7-7 and TRBJ2-5): GAGVSQSPRYKVTKRGQDVTLRCDPISSHATLYWYQQALGQGPEFLTYFNYEAQPDKSGLPSDRFSAERPEGSISTLTIQRTEQRDSAMYRCASSPLSGWGETQYFGPGTRLLVL.

The V and J genes are TRBV7-2 and TRBJ2-3, with 9 bases fitting TRBD2. In germline, CDR1 is SGHTA, CDR2 FQGNSA. This CDR3 region has 17 residues. V dropped 5 bases and J dropped 1; count of bases not matched to a gene: 10. CDR3 in amino acids: CASSPTLERGGTDTQYF. The CDR3 DNA follows: TGTGCCAGCAGCCCAACTCTGGAGCGGGGGGGCACAGATACGCAGTATTTT.

This clone was detected a few times. The chain joins TRBV2 to TRBJ2-5; 7 positions agree with TRBD1. TRBJ2-7 explains the end of the DNA better; the J call may be wrong. Germline V CDR1 and CDR2: SNHLY, FYNNEI. The CDR3 is 16 residues long. CDR3: CASSDVGRDSPYEQYF. DNA of the CDR3: TGTGCCAGCAGTGATGTTGGTCGGGACAGCCCCTACGAGCAGTACTTC.

Concerning this clone: Compared with germline, one end of the junction differs, possibly owing to a read error. This chain joins TRBV7-9 and TRBJ1-1, with TRBD1 matching 7 bases. Germline values: CDR1 SEHNR, CDR2 FQNEAQ (reference sequence). The CDR3 runs 15 residues. The CDR3 region is CSSGFQTGSVHEAFF. As DNA, the CDR3 is TGTTCCAGCGGATTCCAGACAGGGTCTGTACATGAAGCTTTCTTT.

The chain uses TRBV6-5 and TRBJ2-7; TRBD1 agrees at 10 bases. V was clipped by 5 bases and J by 6 bases; unmatched bases: 7. The CDR3 has 14 amino acids. The germline CDR1 and CDR2 sequences are MNHEY and SVGAGI. The CDR3 region is CASSRDRGLGEQYF. Here the CDR3 DNA reads TGTGCCAGCAGTAGAGACAGGGGGCTAGGCGAGCAGTACTTC.

The genes are TRBV2 and TRBJ1-1; maybe TRBD1 (5 bases). The V end was cut by 10 bases, the J end by 5 bases, with 20 bases between. The CDR3 totals 14 residues. Germline-derived CDR1 and CDR2 are SNHLY and FYNNEI. In DNA form, the CDR3 reads TGTGCCACAGGGTCCCAAGTGGTGGGGACTGAAGCTTTCTTT. Translation: CATGSQVVGTEAFF. The full variable domain, completed using reference TRBV2 and TRBJ1-1, is EPEVTQTPSHQVTQMGQEVILRCVPISNHLYFYWYRQILGQKVEFLVSFYNNEISEKSEIFDDQFSVERPDGSNFTLKIRSTKLEDSAMYFCATGSQVVGTEAFFGQGTRLTVV.

The J gene is TRBJ2-2, the V gene TRBV10-3, with a weak D call TRBD1 (5 bases). Germline-derived CDR1 and CDR2 are ENHRY and SYGVKD. With 3 bases removed from V and 5 bases from J, the gap between germline ends came to 10 bases. The CDR3 runs to 14 residues. The CDR3 coding sequence is TGTGCCATCAGTGAAGGGCAGGGTACCGGGGAGCTGTTTTTT. This encodes CAISEGQGTGELFF.

The chain combines TRBV5-1 with TRBJ1-2; D may be TRBD1 (5 bases). The CDR3 spans 13 residues. The V end lost 1 base, the J end lost 8 bases, and 12 bases lay between the germline ends. CDR1 and CDR2 from the germline V gene are SGHRS and YFSETQ. Here the CDR3 DNA reads TGCGCCAGCAGCTTGTCAGGGCAACCCGGCTACACCTTC. Translation gives CASSLSGQPGYTF.

The chain joins TRBV6-5 to TRBJ2-5; maybe TRBD1 (5 bases). The J call is in doubt because the DNA end fits TRBJ2-7 better. This CDR3 has 13 amino acids. Germline values: CDR1 MNHEY, CDR2 SVGAGI. The DNA of the CDR3 is TGTGCCAGCTTGGGGCACCCGATGTACGAGCAGTACTTC. Translated, it gives CASLGHPMYEQYF.

This chain uses TRBV4-3 with TRBJ2-1, with 11 bases that match TRBD2. The CDR3 is 16 residues long. Germline CDR1 and CDR2: LGHNA and YSLEER. The V segment lost 4 bases and the J segment 8 bases; nucleotides outside the gene matches: 10. The CDR3 DNA sequence: TGCGCCAGCAGCCTACTGACTAGCGGGGCCGGGGATGAGCAGTTCTTC. Translating it yields CASSLLTSGAGDEQFF.